Listed here are 12 T cell receptor beta chains from one sample, sequenced in a study of shared clonotypes between healthy human individuals. Naive-designated CD8 cells lacked CD45RO, were positively enriched for CCR7, and omitted terminally differentiated effector memory CD45RA+ cells. Assay used: immunoSEQ multiplex PCR; TCRdb lists only in-frame clones, some missing. The top ten clones hold approximately 0.12% of a sample with around 600,000 clones, approximately 95% of them seen once. Sequencing was performed on naive CD8+ T cells sorted from blood. The receptor set was obtained from a woman in her 30s in good health.

The chain is built from TRBV21-1 and TRBJ2-3; the D call TRBD2 from the table was never checked on the DNA. TRBV21-1 is flagged as a pseudogene. CDR3 length: 18 residues. CDR3 residues: CASSKGAWALAGGPCQYF. CDR3 nucleotide sequence: TGTGCCAGCAGCAAAGGGGCTTGGGCTCTAGCGGGAGGGCCATGCCAGTATTTT.

V usage is TRBV27 and J usage is TRBJ2-7; D gene uncertain. The V end was cut by 3 bases, the J end by 10 bases, with 16 bases between. CDR3 length equals 13 residues. The V gene's germline CDR1 is MNHEY and CDR2 SMNVEV (reference sequence). In DNA form, the CDR3 reads TGTGCCAGCAGTTTTTCTCTTCGTAGGGAACAGTACTTC. Its protein product is CASSFSLRREQYF.

V usage is TRBV28 and J usage is TRBJ1-5; 8 positions agree with TRBD1. The CDR3 totals 15 residues. The germline V gene has CDR1 MDHEN and CDR2 SYDVKM. The V gene end was trimmed by 5 bases and the J gene end by 7 bases; junction bases not matched to a gene: 10. The CDR3 reads CASSQGQENIQPQHF. In nucleotides, the CDR3 is TGTGCCAGCAGTCAGGGACAGGAGAACATACAGCCCCAGCATTTT.

This sequence joins TRBV4-1 and TRBJ2-2; TRBD2 is a possible D gene (6 bases). V was pared by 0 bases and J by 5 bases, with 10 bases between. The V gene's germline CDR1 is MGHRA and CDR2 YSYEKL. This CDR3 is 15 amino acids long. This CDR3 reads CASSQEGGRTGELFF. CDR3 nucleotide sequence: TGCGCCAGCAGCCAAGAGGGAGGCCGTACCGGGGAGCTGTTTTTT.

The rearrangement links TRBV9 to TRBJ1-3; no reliable D call. The V end was cut by 9 bases, the J end by 2 bases, with 15 bases between. Germline assignment: CDR1 SGDLS and CDR2 YYNGEE. This CDR3 is 14 amino acids long. The CDR3 DNA follows: TGTGCCACCGGTCCGGGAAACGCTGGAAACACCATATATTTT. Amino acids: CATGPGNAGNTIYF.

V gene TRBV4-1 combines with J gene TRBJ1-4; D is unresolved. Germline CDR1 MGHRA, CDR2 YSYEKL. This CDR3 spans 15 amino acids. V shed 1 base and J shed 4 bases, with 10 bases lying between them. The CDR3 reads CASSQVEKDNEKLFF. Here the CDR3 DNA reads TGCGCCAGCAGCCAAGTCGAGAAAGATAATGAAAAACTGTTTTTT.

J is TRBJ2-7 and V is TRBV27; TRBD2 might be the D (5 bases). Germline-derived CDR1 and CDR2 are MNHEY and SMNVEV (reference sequence). The CDR3 loop spans 15 amino acids. With 2 bases removed from V and 3 bases from J, the gap between germline ends came to 14 bases. The CDR3 sequence: CASSLEGDPGYEQYF. CDR3 DNA: TGTGCCAGCAGTTTAGAGGGAGACCCCGGCTACGAGCAGTACTTC.

A word on this clone: The same CDR3 is also encoded by other DNA sequences in this sample. The chain links TRBV27 to TRBJ2-7, with 11 nucleotides matching TRBD2. CDR1 is MNHEY and CDR2 is SMNVEV in the germline V gene (reference sequence). Trimming at V came to 5 bases and at J to 3 bases, leaving 3 bases not matched to a gene. There are 14 residues in the CDR3. The DNA of the CDR3 is TGTGCCAGCAGTCTCGGGACTAGCGGCTACGAGCAGTACTTC. This codes for CASSLGTSGYEQYF.

The J gene is TRBJ2-7, the V gene TRBV11-2, with D perhaps TRBD1 (8 bases). The CDR3 runs to 13 residues. Trimming removed 5 bases from V and 6 bases from J, with 14 bases in between. CDR1 and CDR2 from the germline V gene are SGHAT and FQNNGV. CDR3 protein: CASSLTGEGEQYF. The CDR3 bases are TGTGCCAGCAGCCTGACAGGGGAGGGCGAGCAGTACTTC.

Concerning this clone: The sample has other DNA sequences that encode this CDR3 too. CDR3 sequence reads: CASSAGTGGYEQYF. The CDR3 region has the DNA TGCGCCAGCAGCGCCGGGACAGGGGGTTACGAGCAGTACTTC. The V call is TRBV5-1, the J call TRBJ2-7; TRBD1 agrees at 11 bases. Germline CDR1 SGHRS, CDR2 YFSETQ. The CDR3 is 14 residues long. Trimming removed 4 bases from V and 4 bases from J; junction bases left unmatched: 4.

V gene TRBV19 combines with J gene TRBJ1-2, with D perhaps TRBD1 (5 bases). With 3 bases removed from V and 8 bases from J, the gap between germline ends came to 19 bases. This CDR3 is built from 15 residues. CDR1 and CDR2 from the germline V gene are LNHDA and SQIVND (reference sequence). CDR3 sequence reads: CASSIWGSESRGYTF. The CDR3 nucleotides read TGTGCCAGTAGTATTTGGGGCAGCGAGTCTCGGGGCTACACCTTC.

The gene calls are TRBV10-3 and TRBJ2-5; no clear D. The J call is in doubt because the DNA end fits TRBJ2-7 better. The CDR3 covers 14 residues. CDR1 and CDR2 (germline): ENHRY, SYGVKD. In DNA, the CDR3 is TGTGCCATCAGTGAGGGGTCACCAATCTACGAGCAGTACTTC. Translating it yields CAISEGSPIYEQYF.